Listed below are T cell receptor beta chains from one sample, sequenced in a study of patients and donors after allogeneic stem cell transplantation. TCRdb fed the RT-PCR reads into MiXCR, producing one record per CDR3 protein. The sample includes 200,000 to 250,000 distinct CDR3 sequences, 35% to 45% of them seen just once. The source material was blood, either unsorted or a sorted T cell fraction (not recorded which). These receptor sequences come from a human donor who was either an allogeneic HSCT recipient or a stem cell or donor lymphocyte infusion donor (not recorded which). It is not recorded whose cells these are; they may come from a transplant donor. Both conserved end residues are part of each CDR3. The D gene is left open where the match is weak. Clone size is shown for a subset of rows, as once, few, many or a class of expanded clone.

D: NA
size: NA
V: TRBV7-9
J: TRBJ1-1
DNA: TGTGCCAGCAGCGAATACAGGGAAGTCGCTGAAGCTTTCTTT
CDR3: CASSEYREVAEAFF

D: NA
size: NA
V: TRBV12-3/TRBV12-4
J: TRBJ2-3
DNA: TGTGCCAGCAGCCTTAACTCAGATACGCAGTATTTT
CDR3: CASSLNSDTQYF

D: TRBD1
size: NA
V: TRBV27
J: TRBJ2-7
DNA: TGTGCCAGCAGTGCTAACAGGGGTACCTACGAGCAGTACTTC
CDR3: CASSANRGTYEQYF

D: NA
size: few
V: TRBV30
J: TRBJ2-7
DNA: TGTGCCTGGAAAGGAGGGGCCTACGAGCAGTACTTC
CDR3: CAWKGGAYEQYF

D: NA
size: NA
V: TRBV2
J: TRBJ1-4
DNA: TGTGCCAGCAGGGACGAGCGAAATGAAAAACTGTTTTTT
CDR3: CASRDERNEKLFF

D: NA
size: NA
V: TRBV4-1
J: TRBJ1-6
DNA: TGCGCCAGCAGCCAAGTGGCCGGTGGCCTTGGAAATTCACCCCTCCACTTT
CDR3: CASSQVAGGLGNSPLHF

D: TRBD1
size: NA
V: TRBV9
J: TRBJ1-1
DNA: TGTGCCAGCAGCGTAGCTCCTACCGGGACAGCTAACACTGAAGCTTTCTTT
CDR3: CASSVAPTGTANTEAFF

D: TRBD1
size: once
V: TRBV28
J: TRBJ2-2
DNA: TGTGCCGGTAGGGACAGCGTCACCGGGGAGCTGTTTTTT
CDR3: CAGRDSVTGELFF

D: NA
size: NA
V: TRBV12-3/TRBV12-4
J: TRBJ2-7
DNA: TGTGCCAGCAGTTTAACCCCGACAGCCTCCTACGAGCAGTACTTC
CDR3: CASSLTPTASYEQYF

D: NA
size: NA
V: TRBV15
J: TRBJ1-3
DNA: TGTGCCACCAGCAGAGGCGGGACGGCAGGAAACACCATATATTTT
CDR3: CATSRGGTAGNTIYF

D: TRBD1
size: NA
V: TRBV2
J: TRBJ2-1
DNA: TGTGCCAGCAGCGAGGACAGGAGCTCCTACAATGAGCAGTTCTTC
CDR3: CASSEDRSSYNEQFF

D: NA
size: many
V: TRBV12-3/TRBV12-4
J: TRBJ1-1
DNA: TGTGCCAGCAGTCAAGACGGACTGAACACTGAAGCTTTCTTT
CDR3: CASSQDGLNTEAFF

D: NA
size: NA
V: TRBV29-1
J: TRBJ2-5
DNA: TGCAGCGTTGAGGCATTACTAGATTGGGAGACCCAGTACTTC
CDR3: CSVEALLDWETQYF

D: NA
size: NA
V: TRBV11-2
J: TRBJ2-3
DNA: TGTGCCAGCAGCTTTAGCTCCCGAGCCAGTACGCAGTATTTT
CDR3: CASSFSSRASTQYF

D: TRBD2
size: NA
V: TRBV10-2
J: TRBJ2-1
DNA: TGCGCCAGCAGCCACCGAGGACTAGCGGGGGGGCGAAATGAGCAGTTCTTC
CDR3: CASSHRGLAGGRNEQFF

D: TRBD1
size: NA
V: TRBV5-1
J: TRBJ1-5
DNA: TGCGCCAGCAGCACGGGACAGGGAGATCAGCCCCAGCATTTT
CDR3: CASSTGQGDQPQHF

D: NA
size: NA
V: TRBV18
J: TRBJ1-6
DNA: TGTGCCAGCTCACCACAGGGAGCTTCACCCCTCCACTTT
CDR3: CASSPQGASPLHF

D: NA
size: NA
V: TRBV25-1
J: TRBJ1-2
DNA: TGTGCCAGCAGTGAATCAGGGAATGGCTACACCTTC
CDR3: CASSESGNGYTF

D: TRBD2
size: NA
V: TRBV20-1
J: TRBJ2-3
DNA: TGCAGTGCGACCCTAGCGGGGGGGTTCACAGATACGCAGTATTTT
CDR3: CSATLAGGFTDTQYF

D: NA
size: NA
V: TRBV18
J: TRBJ1-3
DNA: TGTGCCAGCTCACCACTTGGCGTCATGGCGTATGGAAACACCATATATTTT
CDR3: CASSPLGVMAYGNTIYF

D: TRBD2
size: few
V: TRBV3-1
J: TRBJ2-5
DNA: TGTGCCAGCAGCCAGGCGGGGGGGACCCAGTACTTC
CDR3: CASSQAGGTQYF

D: NA
size: NA
V: TRBV24-1
J: TRBJ2-3
DNA: TGTGCCACCAGTGATCCCCGACTAGATTCCTTTAATACGCAGTATTTT
CDR3: CATSDPRLDSFNTQYF

D: NA
size: NA
V: TRBV12-3/TRBV12-4
J: TRBJ1-1
DNA: TGTGCCAGCAGTTTCCTAGGGGGGCGGGAAGCTTTCTTT
CDR3: CASSFLGGREAFF

D: NA
size: few
V: TRBV12-3/TRBV12-4
J: TRBJ2-2
DNA: TGTGCCAGCAGGCGCTTAGGGGGGCCCGGGGAGCTGTTTTTT
CDR3: CASRRLGGPGELFF

D: NA
size: NA
V: TRBV4-2
J: TRBJ2-7
DNA: TGTGCCAGCAGCCAAGGTGACTCCTACGAGCAGTACTTC
CDR3: CASSQGDSYEQYF

D: TRBD2
size: few
V: TRBV12-3/TRBV12-4
J: TRBJ2-5
DNA: TGTGCCAGCAGTTTTACTAGCGGGAACCAAGAGACCCAGTACTTC
CDR3: CASSFTSGNQETQYF

D: NA
size: few
V: TRBV6-1
J: TRBJ2-1
DNA: TGTGCCAGCAGGGTGGGGTACAATGAGCAGTTCTTC
CDR3: CASRVGYNEQFF